This T cell receptor (beta chain) was identified in a study of T-cell reconstitution after alpha-beta-depleted transplantation in children. Germline V gene data show CDR1 as SGHVS and CDR2 as FNYEAQ. Between the trimmed V and J ends, which lost 7 bases and 0 bases, there was a span of 13 bases. This CDR3 spans 15 amino acids. Unique molecular identifiers were used in preparing the TCRbeta library. TCRdb reanalysed the PCR reads using MiXCR and keeps one entry per CDR3 protein. Of about 500,000 distinct CDR3 sequences listed, around a third are singletons. The chain uses TRBV7-6 and TRBJ2-1; TRBD2 might be the D (5 bases). The sample in question was PBMCs from the stem cell graft donor, obtained from the stem cell graft. The clonotype was recovered from a human donor who donated a stem cell graft to a child with aplastic anemia. The CDR3 DNA follows: TGTGCCAGCACCCCAGGAGGCTCCTCCTACAATGAGCAGTTCTTC. This gives the protein CASTPGGSSYNEQFF.